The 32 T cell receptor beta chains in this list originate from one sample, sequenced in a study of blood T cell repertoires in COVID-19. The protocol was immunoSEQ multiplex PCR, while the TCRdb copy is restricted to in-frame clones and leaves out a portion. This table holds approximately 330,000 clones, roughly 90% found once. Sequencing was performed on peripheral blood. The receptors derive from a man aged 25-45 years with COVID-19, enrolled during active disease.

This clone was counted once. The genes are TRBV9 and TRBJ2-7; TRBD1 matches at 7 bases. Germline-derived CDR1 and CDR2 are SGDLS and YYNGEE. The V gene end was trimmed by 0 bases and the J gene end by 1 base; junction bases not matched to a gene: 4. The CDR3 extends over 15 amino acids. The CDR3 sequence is CASSVGETGSYEQYF. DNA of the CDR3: TGTGCCAGCAGCGTAGGGGAGACAGGGTCCTACGAGCAGTACTTC.

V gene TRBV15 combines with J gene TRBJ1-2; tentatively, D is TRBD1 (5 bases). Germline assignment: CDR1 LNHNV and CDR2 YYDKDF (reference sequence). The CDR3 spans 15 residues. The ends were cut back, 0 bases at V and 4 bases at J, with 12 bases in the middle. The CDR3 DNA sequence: TGTGCCACCAGCAGAGATTACGGGGGAATCTATGGCTACACCTTC. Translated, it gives CATSRDYGGIYGYTF.

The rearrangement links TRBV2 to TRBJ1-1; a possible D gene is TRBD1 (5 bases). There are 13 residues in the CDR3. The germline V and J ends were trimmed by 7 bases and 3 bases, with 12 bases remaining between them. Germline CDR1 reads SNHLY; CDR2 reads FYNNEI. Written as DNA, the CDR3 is TGTGCCAGCACGAGACAGTTAGACACTGAAGCTTTCTTT. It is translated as CASTRQLDTEAFF.

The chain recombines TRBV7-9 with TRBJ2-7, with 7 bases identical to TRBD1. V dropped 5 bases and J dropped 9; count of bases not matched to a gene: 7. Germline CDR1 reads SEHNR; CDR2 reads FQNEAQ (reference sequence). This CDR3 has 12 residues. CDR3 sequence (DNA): TGTGCCAGCAGCACAACAGGGGCATGGCAGTACTTC. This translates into CASSTTGAWQYF.

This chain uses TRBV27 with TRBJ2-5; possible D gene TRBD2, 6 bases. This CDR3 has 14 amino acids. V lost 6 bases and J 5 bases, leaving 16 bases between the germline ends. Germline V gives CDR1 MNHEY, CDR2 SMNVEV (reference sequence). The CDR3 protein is CASSQSRAGETQYF. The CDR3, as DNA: TGTGCCAGCAGCCAATCGCGGGCGGGGGAGACCCAGTACTTC.

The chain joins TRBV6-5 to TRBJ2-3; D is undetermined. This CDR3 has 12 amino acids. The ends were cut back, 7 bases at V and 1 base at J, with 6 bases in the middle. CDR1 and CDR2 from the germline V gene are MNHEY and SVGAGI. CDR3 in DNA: TGTGCCAGCACTCAGGGCACAGATACGCAGTATTTT. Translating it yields CASTQGTDTQYF.

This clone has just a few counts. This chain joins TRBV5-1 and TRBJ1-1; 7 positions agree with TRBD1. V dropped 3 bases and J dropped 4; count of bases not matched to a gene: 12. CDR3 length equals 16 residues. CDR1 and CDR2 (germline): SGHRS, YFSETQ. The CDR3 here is CASSWRYRGPGTEAFF. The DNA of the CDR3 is TGCGCCAGCAGCTGGCGATACAGGGGCCCCGGCACTGAAGCTTTCTTT. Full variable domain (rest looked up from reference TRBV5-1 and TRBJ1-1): KAGVTQTPRYLIKTRGQQVTLSCSPISGHRSVSWYQQTPGQGLQFLFEYFSETQRNKGNFPGRFSGRQFSNSRSEMNVSTLELGDSALYLCASSWRYRGPGTEAFFGQGTRLTVV.

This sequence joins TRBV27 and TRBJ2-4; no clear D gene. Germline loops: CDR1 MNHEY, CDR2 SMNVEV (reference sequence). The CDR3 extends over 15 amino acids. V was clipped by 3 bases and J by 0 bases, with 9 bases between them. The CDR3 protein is CASSFSRLAKNIQYF. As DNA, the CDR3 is TGTGCCAGCAGTTTTTCTAGGCTAGCCAAAAACATTCAGTACTTC.

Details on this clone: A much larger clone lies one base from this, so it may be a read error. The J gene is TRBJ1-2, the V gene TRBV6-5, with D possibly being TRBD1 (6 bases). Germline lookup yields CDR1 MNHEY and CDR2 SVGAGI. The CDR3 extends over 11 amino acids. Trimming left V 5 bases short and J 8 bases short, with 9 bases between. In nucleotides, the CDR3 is TGTGCCAGCAGTACAGGGTCCGGCTACACCTTC. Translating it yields CASSTGSGYTF.

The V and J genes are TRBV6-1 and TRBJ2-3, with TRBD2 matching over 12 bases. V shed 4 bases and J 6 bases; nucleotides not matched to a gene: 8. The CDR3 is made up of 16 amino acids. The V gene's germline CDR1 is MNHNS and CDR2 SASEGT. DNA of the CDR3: TGTGCCAGCAGTGTCGGACTAGCGGGATTTATCGATACGCAGTATTTT. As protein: CASSVGLAGFIDTQYF.

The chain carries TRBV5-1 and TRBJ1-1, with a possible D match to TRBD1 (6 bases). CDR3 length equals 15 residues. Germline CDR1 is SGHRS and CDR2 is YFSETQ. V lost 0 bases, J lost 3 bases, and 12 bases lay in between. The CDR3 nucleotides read TGCGCCAGCAGCTTGGCACAGGGAGCGGACACTGAAGCTTTCTTT. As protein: CASSLAQGADTEAFF.

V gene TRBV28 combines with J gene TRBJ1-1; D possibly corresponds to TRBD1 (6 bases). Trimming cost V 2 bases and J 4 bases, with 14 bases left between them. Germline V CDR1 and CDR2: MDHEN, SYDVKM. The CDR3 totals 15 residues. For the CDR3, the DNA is TGTGCCAGCAGTTTAGGGGGAACAGGGTCCACTGAAGCTTTCTTT. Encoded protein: CASSLGGTGSTEAFF.

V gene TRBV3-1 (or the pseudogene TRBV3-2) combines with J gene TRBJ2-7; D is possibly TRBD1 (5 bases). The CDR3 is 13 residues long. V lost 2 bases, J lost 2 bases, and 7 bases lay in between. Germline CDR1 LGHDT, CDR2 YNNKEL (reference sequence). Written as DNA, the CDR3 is TGTGCCAGCAGCCAAAAAGGGGCCTACGAGCAGTACTTC. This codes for CASSQKGAYEQYF.

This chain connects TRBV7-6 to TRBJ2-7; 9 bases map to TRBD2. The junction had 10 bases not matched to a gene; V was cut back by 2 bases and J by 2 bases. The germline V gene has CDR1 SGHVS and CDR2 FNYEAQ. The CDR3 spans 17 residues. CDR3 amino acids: CASSLTISGSVPYEQYF. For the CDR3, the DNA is TGTGCCAGCAGCTTAACTATTAGCGGGAGCGTTCCCTACGAGCAGTACTTC.

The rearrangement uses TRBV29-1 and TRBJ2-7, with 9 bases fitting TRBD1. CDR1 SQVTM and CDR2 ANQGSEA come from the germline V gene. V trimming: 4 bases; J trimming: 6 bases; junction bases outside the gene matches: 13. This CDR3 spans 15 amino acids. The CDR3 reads CSVVRQGGLRGEQYF. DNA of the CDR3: TGCAGCGTTGTAAGACAGGGGGGCCTAAGAGGCGAGCAGTACTTC.

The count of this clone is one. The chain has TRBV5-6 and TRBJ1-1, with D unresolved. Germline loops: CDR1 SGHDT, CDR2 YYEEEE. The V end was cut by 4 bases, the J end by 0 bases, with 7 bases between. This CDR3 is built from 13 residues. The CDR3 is CASSQEMNTEAFF. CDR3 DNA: TGTGCCAGCAGCCAGGAAATGAACACTGAAGCTTTCTTT.

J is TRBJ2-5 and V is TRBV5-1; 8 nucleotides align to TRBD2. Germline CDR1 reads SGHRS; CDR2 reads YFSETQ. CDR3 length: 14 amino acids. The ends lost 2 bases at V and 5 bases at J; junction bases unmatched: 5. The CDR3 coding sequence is TGCGCCAGCAGCTTCGGAGCGGGAGTTGAGACCCAGTACTTC. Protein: CASSFGAGVETQYF.

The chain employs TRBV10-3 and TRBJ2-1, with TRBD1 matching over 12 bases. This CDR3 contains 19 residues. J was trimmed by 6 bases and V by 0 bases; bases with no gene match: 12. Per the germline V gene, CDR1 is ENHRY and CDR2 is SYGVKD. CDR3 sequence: CAISESRGQGTGGRNEQFF. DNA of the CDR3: TGTGCCATCAGTGAGTCGAGAGGACAGGGGACAGGGGGCCGCAATGAGCAGTTCTTC.

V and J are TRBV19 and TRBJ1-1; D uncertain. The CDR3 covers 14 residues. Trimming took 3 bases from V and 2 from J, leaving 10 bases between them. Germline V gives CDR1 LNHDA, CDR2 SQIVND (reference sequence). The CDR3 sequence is CASSIFGGNTEAFF. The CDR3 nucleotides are TGTGCCAGTAGTATTTTTGGCGGAAACACTGAAGCTTTCTTT.

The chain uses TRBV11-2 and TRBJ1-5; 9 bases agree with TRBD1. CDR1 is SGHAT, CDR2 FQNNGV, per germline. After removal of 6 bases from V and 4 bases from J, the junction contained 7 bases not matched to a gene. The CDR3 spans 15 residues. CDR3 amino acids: CASSFDRGLNQPQHF. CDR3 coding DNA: TGTGCCAGCAGTTTCGACAGGGGGTTAAATCAGCCCCAGCATTTT.

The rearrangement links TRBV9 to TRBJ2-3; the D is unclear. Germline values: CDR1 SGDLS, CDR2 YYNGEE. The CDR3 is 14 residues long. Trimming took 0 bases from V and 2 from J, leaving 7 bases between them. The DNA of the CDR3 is TGTGCCAGCAGCGTAGGGCCCTCCACAGATACGCAGTATTTT. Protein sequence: CASSVGPSTDTQYF. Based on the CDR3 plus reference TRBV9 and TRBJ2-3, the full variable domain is DSGVTQTPKHLITATGQRVTLRCSPRSGDLSVYWYQQSLDQGLQFLIQYYNGEERAKGNILERFSAQQFPDLHSELNLSSLELGDSALYFCASSVGPSTDTQYFGPGTRLTVL.

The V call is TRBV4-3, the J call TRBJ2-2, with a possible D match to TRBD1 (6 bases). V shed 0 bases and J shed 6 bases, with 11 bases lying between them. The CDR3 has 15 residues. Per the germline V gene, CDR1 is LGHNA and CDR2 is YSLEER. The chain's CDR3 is CASSQEQGLAGELFF. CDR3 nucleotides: TGCGCCAGCAGCCAAGAGCAGGGGCTGGCCGGGGAGCTGTTTTTT.

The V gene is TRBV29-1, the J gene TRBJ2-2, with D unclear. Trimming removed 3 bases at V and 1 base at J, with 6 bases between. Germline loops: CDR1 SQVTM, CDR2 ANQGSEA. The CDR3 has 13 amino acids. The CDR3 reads CSVDRGNTGELFF. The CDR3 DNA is TGCAGCGTTGATCGCGGGAACACCGGGGAGCTGTTTTTT.

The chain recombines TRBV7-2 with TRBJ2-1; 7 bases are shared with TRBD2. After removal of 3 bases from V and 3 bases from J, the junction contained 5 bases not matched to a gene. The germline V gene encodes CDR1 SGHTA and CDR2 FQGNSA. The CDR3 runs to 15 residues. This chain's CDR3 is CASSLKRGDYNEQFF. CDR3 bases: TGTGCCAGCAGCTTGAAGCGGGGAGACTACAATGAGCAGTTCTTC.

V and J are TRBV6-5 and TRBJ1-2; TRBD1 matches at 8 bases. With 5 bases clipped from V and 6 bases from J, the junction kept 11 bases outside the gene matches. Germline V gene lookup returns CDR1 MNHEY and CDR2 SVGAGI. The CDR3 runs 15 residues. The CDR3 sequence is CASSRTGTSHHGYTF. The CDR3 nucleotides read TGTGCCAGCAGTCGGACAGGGACCTCGCATCATGGCTACACCTTC.

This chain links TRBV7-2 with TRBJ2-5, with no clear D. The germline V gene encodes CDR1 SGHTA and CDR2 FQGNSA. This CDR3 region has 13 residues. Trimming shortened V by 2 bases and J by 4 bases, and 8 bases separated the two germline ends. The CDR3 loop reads CASSLTSGETQYF. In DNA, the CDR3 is TGTGCCAGCAGCTTAACCTCCGGAGAGACCCAGTACTTC. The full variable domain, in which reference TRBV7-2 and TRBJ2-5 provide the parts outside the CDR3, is GAGVSQSPSNKVTEKGKDVELRCDPISGHTALYWYRQSLGQGLEFLIYFQGNSAPDKSGLPSDRFSAERTGGSVSTLTIQRTQQEDSAVYLCASSLTSGETQYFGPGTRLLVL.

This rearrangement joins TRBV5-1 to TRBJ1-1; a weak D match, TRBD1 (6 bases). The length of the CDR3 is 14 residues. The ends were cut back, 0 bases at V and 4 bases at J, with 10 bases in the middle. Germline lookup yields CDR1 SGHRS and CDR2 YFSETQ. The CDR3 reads CASSLEAGATEAFF. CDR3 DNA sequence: TGCGCCAGCAGCTTGGAAGCAGGGGCCACTGAAGCTTTCTTT.

The DNA for the CDR3 is TGTGCCAGTTCGTACAGGGACTACGAGCAGTACTTC. Its protein product is CASSYRDYEQYF. The chain links TRBV6-5 to TRBJ2-7; tentatively, D is TRBD1 (6 bases). The CDR3 loop spans 12 amino acids. V dropped 9 bases and J dropped 3 bases, with 12 bases sitting between them. Germline loops: CDR1 MNHEY, CDR2 SVGAGI.

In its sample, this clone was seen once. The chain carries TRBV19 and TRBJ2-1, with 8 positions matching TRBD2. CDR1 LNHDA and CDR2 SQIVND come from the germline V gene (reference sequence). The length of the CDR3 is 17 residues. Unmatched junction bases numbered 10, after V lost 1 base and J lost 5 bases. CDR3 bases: TGTGCCAGTAGTATAGGGGACGAGCGGGAGTTCGACAATGAGCAGTTCTTC. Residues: CASSIGDEREFDNEQFF.

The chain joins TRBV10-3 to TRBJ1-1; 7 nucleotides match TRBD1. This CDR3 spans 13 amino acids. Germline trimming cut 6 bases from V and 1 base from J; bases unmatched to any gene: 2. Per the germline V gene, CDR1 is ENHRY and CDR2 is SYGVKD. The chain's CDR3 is CAIRGQENTEAFF. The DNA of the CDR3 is TGTGCCATCAGAGGACAGGAGAACACTGAAGCTTTCTTT.

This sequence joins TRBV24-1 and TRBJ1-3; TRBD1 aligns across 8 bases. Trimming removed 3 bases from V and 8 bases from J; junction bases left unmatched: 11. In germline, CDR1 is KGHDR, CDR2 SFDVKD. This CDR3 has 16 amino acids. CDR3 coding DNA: TGTGCCACCAGTGATCCGACTGGACAGGGTGGGGACACCATATATTTT. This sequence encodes CATSDPTGQGGDTIYF.

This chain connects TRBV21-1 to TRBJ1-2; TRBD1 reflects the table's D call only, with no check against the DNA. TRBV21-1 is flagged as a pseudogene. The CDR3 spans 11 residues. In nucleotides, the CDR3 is TGTGCCATCCCGGACAGGGGGCGATACACCTTC. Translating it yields CAIPDRGRYTF.